This T cell receptor (beta chain) derives from a study of beta chain features in type 1 diabetes. Study observations and caveats: The VDJ junctions of type 1 diabetes patients carried fewer insertions and more deletions. cDNA-based reads could over-represent cells with high TCR expression.

This clone came up a few times. Its antigen is unknown. Per germline, CDR1 LNHDA and CDR2 SQIVND (reference sequence). The CDR3 totals 12 residues. Trimming shortened V by 4 bases and J by 10 bases, and 13 bases separated the two germline ends. All of the isolated RNA was reverse transcribed, so expressed TCRB transcripts were sequenced. Sequenced by immunoSEQ multiplex PCR; TCRdb stores in-frame clones only, minus some. The repertoire consists of some 22,000 clones, with about 70% occurring once and the leading ten covering roughly 2.2%. This TCR was sampled from a woman aged 40 to 55 in good health. The rearrangement uses TRBV19 and TRBJ1-2; D not resolved. The sequencing sample was made of Tregs from blood. CDR3 coding DNA: TGTGCCAGTAGTAGAGGGCCTAGGACCTACACCTTC. This gives the protein CASSRGPRTYTF.